A selection of T cell receptor beta chains follows, all from one sample in a study of siplizumab effects on memory and regulatory T cells. TCRdb keeps only in-frame clones here, not all; method: immunoSEQ multiplex PCR. The sample has over 100,000 clones, roughly 94% seen once. Sequenced sample: Tregs sorted from blood. These receptors all stem from a human donor in good health. Each CDR3 is given with its conserved first and last residue. Fields, in order: J gene, V gene, D gene, clone size, CDR3 DNA, CDR3 protein. D genes are given only for firm matches. Not every row has a clone size; where given, it reads once, few, many or a size class.

>TRBJ2-3|TRBV11-2|TRBD2|-
TGTGCCAGCAGCCCTAGGGGGGTAGTGGGACTAGTCGCAGATACGCAGTATTTT
CASSPRGVVGLVADTQYF
>TRBJ1-5|TRBV9|-|-
TGTGCCAGCAGCGTGGGCAGGGCCTATCAGCCCCAGCATTTT
CASSVGRAYQPQHF
>TRBJ2-1|TRBV2|-|-
TGTGCCAGCAGTGAAGGAACTGGGCCTTACAATGAGCAGTTCTTC
CASSEGTGPYNEQFF
>TRBJ2-6|TRBV5-1|-|-
TGCGCCAGCAGTTCATCTTCTACCCCCTCTGGGGCCAACGTCCTGACTTTC
CASSSSSTPSGANVLTF
>TRBJ2-6|TRBV2|TRBD1|once
TGTGCCACGAACAGGGGTTCCGGGGCCAACGTCCTGACTTTC
CATNRGSGANVLTF
>TRBJ1-2|TRBV28|TRBD1|once
TGTGCCAGCAGTCCTTCTGGGACAGGGTATGGCTACACCTTC
CASSPSGTGYGYTF
>TRBJ2-1|TRBV6-5|-|-
TGTGCCAGCAGTTACTCTGGACAGACATACAATGAGCAGTTCTTC
CASSYSGQTYNEQFF
>TRBJ1-5|TRBV2|-|-
TGTGCCAGCAGTGTGGGGCAGGGTCGTCGCAATCAGCCCCAGCATTTT
CASSVGQGRRNQPQHF
>TRBJ2-7|TRBV11-2|TRBD2|-
TGTGCCAGCAGCTGGAGACTGGGCGGGAGAGACGAGCAGTACTTC
CASSWRLGGRDEQYF
>TRBJ1-2|TRBV10-3|TRBD1|-
TGTGCCATCAGCGCAACACAGGGGGCTGCTGGCTACACCTTC
CAISATQGAAGYTF
>TRBJ2-7|TRBV4-1|TRBD1|-
TGCGCCAGCAGCCAGGTCCGGGACAGCTCCTACGAGCAGTACTTC
CASSQVRDSSYEQYF
>TRBJ2-3|TRBV18|-|-
TGTGCCAGCTCACCAGGAGATACGCAGTATTTT
CASSPGDTQYF
>TRBJ1-5|TRBV5-6|TRBD1|-
TGTGCCAGCAGCTTGGGAGGGACAGTCGGGGGGCAGCCCCAGCATTTT
CASSLGGTVGGQPQHF
>TRBJ2-5|TRBV2|TRBD2|-
TGTGCCAGCAGTGCGAAGAGACTAGCGGGAGGGGGGGAGACCCAGTACTTC
CASSAKRLAGGGETQYF
>TRBJ2-3|TRBV9|TRBD2|once
TGTGCCAGCAGCGTAGTAGCGGGAGGGTACAGCACAGATACGCAGTATTTT
CASSVVAGGYSTDTQYF
>TRBJ2-7|TRBV10-3|TRBD2|-
TGTGCCATCAGTGAGAGACTAGCGGGGGGTAACTACGAGCAGTACTTC
CAISERLAGGNYEQYF
>TRBJ1-3|TRBV4-1|-|-
TGCGCCAGCAGCCAAGATCGGAGGGCAGGGGACTCTGGAAACACCATATATTTT
CASSQDRRAGDSGNTIYF
>TRBJ2-7|TRBV2|-|-
TGTGCCAGCAGTGCACTGCCTTACATCTACGAGCAGTACTTC
CASSALPYIYEQYF
>TRBJ1-2|TRBV5-4|TRBD1|-
TGTGCCAGCAGCTTGGGGACAGGGAGAGTAGACTATGGCTACACCTTC
CASSLGTGRVDYGYTF
>TRBJ1-3|TRBV7-9|-|few
TGTGCCAGCAGCTTTACACGGAGCATTGGAAACACCATATATTTT
CASSFTRSIGNTIYF
>TRBJ2-7|TRBV5-1|TRBD1|-
TGCGCCAGCAGCCCGGCCCCAGGGGACAGCTACGAGCAGTACTTC
CASSPAPGDSYEQYF
>TRBJ2-1|TRBV12-5|TRBD1|-
TGTGCTAGTGTTCAGGACAGGGGGGACAATGAGCAGTTCTTC
CASVQDRGDNEQFF